Shown below are 6 T cell receptor beta chains from a single sample sequenced in a study of T cells in narcolepsy. Assay used: immunoSEQ multiplex PCR; TCRdb lists only in-frame clones, some missing. The sample lists about 32,000 clones; over 70% were seen once. Specimen: memory (CD45RA-) CD4+ T cells from blood. The origin of the receptors is a human donor in good health.

This clone was detected once. This rearrangement joins TRBV30 to TRBJ1-1, with 10 bases matching TRBD1. Germline CDR1 reads GTSNPN; CDR2 reads SVGIG (reference sequence). CDR3 length: 13 amino acids. J was trimmed by 0 bases and V by 7 bases; bases with no gene match: 2. The CDR3 here is CASDRGLNTEAFF. For the CDR3, the DNA is TGTGCCTCGGACAGGGGGTTGAACACTGAAGCTTTCTTT.

This clone has a handful of counts. V gene TRBV10-2 combines with J gene TRBJ1-5; D is ambiguous. This CDR3 region has 14 residues. V shed 0 bases and J shed 6 bases, with 9 bases lying between them. Germline V lookup: CDR1 WSHSY, CDR2 SAAADI. The CDR3 sequence: CASSESSGAQPQHF. CDR3 bases: TGCGCCAGCAGTGAGTCATCGGGAGCTCAGCCCCAGCATTTT.

The table lists this clone with a few counts. This sequence joins TRBV5-1 and TRBJ2-1, with TRBD1 matching 9 bases. Losses at the gene ends were 4 bases for V and 7 bases for J; bases not matched to a gene: 3. In germline, CDR1 is SGHRS, CDR2 YFSETQ. The CDR3 runs to 13 residues. The CDR3 reads CASSRDRANEQFF. CDR3 coding DNA: TGCGCCAGCAGCCGGGACAGGGCGAATGAGCAGTTCTTC.

This sequence joins TRBV30 and TRBJ1-1; D not resolved. CDR3 length equals 13 residues. Trimming removed 2 bases at V and 1 base at J, with 8 bases between. Germline-derived CDR1 and CDR2 are GTSNPN and SVGIG (reference sequence). The CDR3 DNA sequence: TGTGCCTGGAGTTCCTACCGGAACACTGAAGCTTTCTTT. The encoded protein is CAWSSYRNTEAFF.

The V call is TRBV7-8, the J call TRBJ1-4, with TRBD1 as a possible D gene (5 bases). V was clipped by 6 bases and J by 5 bases, with 10 bases between them. This CDR3 contains 13 residues. Germline lookup yields CDR1 SGHVS and CDR2 FQNEAQ. The CDR3 region is CASSSQGNEKLFF. The CDR3 DNA follows: TGTGCCAGCAGTTCCCAGGGAAATGAAAAACTGTTTTTT.

The CDR3 DNA reads as TGTGCCAGCAGCTTAGGCGGTAGGGGGAGGGCCTATTCTCCCTACGAGCAGTACTTC. Translating gives CASSLGGRGRAYSPYEQYF. This chain links TRBV11-2 with TRBJ2-7; D might be TRBD2 (7 bases). CDR1 SGHAT and CDR2 FQNNGV come from the germline V gene. The V end was cut by 1 base, the J end by 2 bases, with 24 bases between. The CDR3 spans 19 residues.